Here is one T cell receptor beta chain with its context. The junction and the germline gene differ at one end; a read error may be behind it. The sample is drawn from a study of blood T cell repertoires in COVID-19. Assay used: immunoSEQ multiplex PCR; TCRdb lists only in-frame clones, some missing. The data contain 120,000 to 150,000 clones, around 90% of them singletons. The material sequenced was peripheral blood. This TCR was recovered from a man in his sixties with active or convalescent COVID-19.

In DNA form, the CDR3 reads TGCAGCGTTGAAGATCAAGGGCTAGCGTGGCAAGCTTTT. Its translation: CSVEDQGLAWQAF. The V gene is TRBV29-1, the J gene TRBJ2-3; tentatively, D is TRBD2 (6 bases). This CDR3 is built from 13 residues. CDR1 is SQVTM and CDR2 is ANQGSEA in the germline V gene.